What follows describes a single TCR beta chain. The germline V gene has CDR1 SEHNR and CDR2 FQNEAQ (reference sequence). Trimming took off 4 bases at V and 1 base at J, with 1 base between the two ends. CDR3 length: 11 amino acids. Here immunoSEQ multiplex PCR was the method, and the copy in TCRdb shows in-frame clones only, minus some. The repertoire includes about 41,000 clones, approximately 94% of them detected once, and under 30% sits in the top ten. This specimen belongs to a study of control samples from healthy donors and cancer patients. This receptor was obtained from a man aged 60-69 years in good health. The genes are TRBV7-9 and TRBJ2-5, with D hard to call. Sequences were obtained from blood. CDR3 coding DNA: TGTGCCAGCAGCTCCCAAGAGACCCAGTACTTC. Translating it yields CASSSQETQYF. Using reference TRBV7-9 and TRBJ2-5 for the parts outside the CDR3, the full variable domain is DTGVSQNPRHKITKRGQNVTFRCDPISEHNRLYWYRQTLGQGPEFLTYFQNEAQLEKSRLLSDRFSAERPKGSFSTLEIQRTEQGDSAMYLCASSSQETQYFGPGTRLLVL.